The 4 T cell receptor beta chains given below trace back to one sample, sequenced in a study of human T cells and chemical hapten exposure (dated by TCRdb to the early 2020s). The time point label for this specimen denotes: healthy volunteer bleed at 6 weeks. Unfractionated whole blood was collected in Tempus Blood RNA tubes, and total RNA was extracted from that blood. Libraries were prepared through RACE. Sequencing used a NextSeq 500. TCRdb took the public reads, trimmed them with fastp at Q25, ran MiXCR for clone calling and kept in-frame beta chains. Identical CDR3 protein sequences are pooled into one entry, listed with their most common genes and DNA. Across this sample there are 75,000 to 80,000 distinct CDR3 sequences, with 8.6% seen only once. Clones ranked in the top ten supply approximately 1.5% of the sample. Material: whole blood. The receptors were gathered from a female donor in good health. Some clones in this sample may be carry-over from other donors' samples.

This clonotype showed up just a few times. The chain combines TRBV4-2 with TRBJ1-2, with 9 bases identical to TRBD1. This CDR3 contains 23 residues. V was clipped by 1 base and J by 2 bases; unmatched bases: 26. Looked up from germline, CDR1 is LGHNA and CDR2 is YNFKEQ. In DNA form, the CDR3 reads TGTGCCAGCAGCCAAGCCACGTGGCCGTACCGGGACAGGGATTTCCAGCAGAACTATGGCTACACCTTC. Protein: CASSQATWPYRDRDFQQNYGYTF.

This clonotype was seen at least ten times. This chain uses TRBV20-1 with TRBJ1-6, with D possibly TRBD1 on 6 matching bases. CDR3 length: 16 residues. CDR1 is DFQATT and CDR2 is SNEGSKA in the germline V gene (reference sequence). Trimming took off 6 bases at V and 0 bases at J, with 15 bases between the two ends. The CDR3 protein is CSAKRQEISYNSPLHF. The CDR3 DNA reads as TGCAGTGCGAAACGACAGGAGATCTCCTATAATTCACCCCTCCACTTT.

The chain is built from TRBV6-6 and TRBJ1-1, with TRBD1 matching over 11 bases. The CDR3 extends over 17 amino acids. Germline assignment: CDR1 MNHNY and CDR2 SVGAGI (reference sequence). J was trimmed by 0 bases and V by 4 bases; bases with no gene match: 7. The DNA of the CDR3 is TGTGCCAGCAGTTCTTCCGGGACAGGGGGATTGAACACTGAAGCTTTCTTT. It is translated as CASSSSGTGGLNTEAFF.

This clonotype has ten or more counts. The chain recombines TRBV12-3 or TRBV12-4 with TRBJ2-2, with 7 bases lining up with TRBD1. There are 14 residues in the CDR3. The V segment lost 7 bases and the J segment 4 bases; nucleotides outside the gene matches: 6. The CDR3 bases are TGTGCCAGCACCCGGGGACAGATCACCGGGGAGCTGTTTTTT. Translated: CASTRGQITGELFF.